This paragraph reports one TCR beta chain. Its antigen is undetermined. Using RNA transcripts as the source, TCR beta CDR3 regions were amplified. Using the HTBI primer set, a first-round RT-PCR was run on the TCR CDR3. Using its own MiXCR run on the multiplex PCR reads, TCRdb lists one record per CDR3 protein. The profile covers about 270,000 distinct CDR3 sequences, with approximately 20% appearing a single time and over 55% taken by the ten largest. The trim removed 4 bases at V and 0 bases at J, leaving 6 bases unmatched. Germline V gene data show CDR1 as DFQATT and CDR2 as SNEGSKA (reference sequence). CDR3 size: 17 residues. These data are taken from a study of T cells in Graves' hyperthyroidism and ophthalmopathy. General study results and limits: Ophthalmopathy got predicted by the model a median around 6.6 months before its onset.

V and J are TRBV20-1 and TRBJ2-1, with 13 positions matching TRBD2. Input material: blood. This clonotype was obtained from a man aged 30 to 39 with Graves' ophthalmopathy. The DNA for the CDR3 is TGCAGTGCTATTGGGACTAGCGGGAAGATCTCCTACAATGAGCAGTTCTTC. It specifies CSAIGTSGKISYNEQFF.